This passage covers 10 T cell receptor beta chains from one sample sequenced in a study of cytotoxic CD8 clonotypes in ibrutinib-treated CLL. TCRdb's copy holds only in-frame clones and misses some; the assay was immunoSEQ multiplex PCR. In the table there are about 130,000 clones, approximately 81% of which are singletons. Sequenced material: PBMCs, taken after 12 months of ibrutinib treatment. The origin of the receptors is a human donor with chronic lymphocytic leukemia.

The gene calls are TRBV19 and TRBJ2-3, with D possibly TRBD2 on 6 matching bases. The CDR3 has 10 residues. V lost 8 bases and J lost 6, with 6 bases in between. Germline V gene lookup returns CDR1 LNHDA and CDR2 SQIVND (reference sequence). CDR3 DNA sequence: TGTGCCAGTGGGGGGGATACGCAGTATTTT. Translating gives CASGGDTQYF.

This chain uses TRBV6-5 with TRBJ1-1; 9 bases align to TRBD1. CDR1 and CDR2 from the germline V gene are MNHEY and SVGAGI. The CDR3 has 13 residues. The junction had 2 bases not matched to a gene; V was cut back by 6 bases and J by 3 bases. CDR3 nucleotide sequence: TGTGCCAGCAGACACAGGGGGCACACTGAAGCTTTCTTT. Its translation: CASRHRGHTEAFF.

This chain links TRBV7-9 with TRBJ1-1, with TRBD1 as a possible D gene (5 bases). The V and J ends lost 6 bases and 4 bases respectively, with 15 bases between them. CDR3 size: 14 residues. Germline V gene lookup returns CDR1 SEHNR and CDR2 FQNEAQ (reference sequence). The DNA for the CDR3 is TGTGCCAGCAGATTTGTGGAGGGACGCACTGAAGCTTTCTTT. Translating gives CASRFVEGRTEAFF.

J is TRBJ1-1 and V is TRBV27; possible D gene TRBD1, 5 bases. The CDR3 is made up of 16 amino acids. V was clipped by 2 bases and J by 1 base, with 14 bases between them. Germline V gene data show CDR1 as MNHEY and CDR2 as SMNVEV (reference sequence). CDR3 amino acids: CASSLDAGDRNTEAFF. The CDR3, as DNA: TGTGCCAGCAGTTTAGACGCAGGCGACAGGAACACTGAAGCTTTCTTT.

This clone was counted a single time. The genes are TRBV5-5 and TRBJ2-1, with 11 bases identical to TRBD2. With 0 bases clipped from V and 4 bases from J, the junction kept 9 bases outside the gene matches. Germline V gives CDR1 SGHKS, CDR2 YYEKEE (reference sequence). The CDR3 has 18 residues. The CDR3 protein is CASSLVLYGTSGYNEQFF. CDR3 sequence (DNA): TGTGCCAGCAGCTTGGTCCTTTATGGGACTAGCGGATACAATGAGCAGTTCTTC.

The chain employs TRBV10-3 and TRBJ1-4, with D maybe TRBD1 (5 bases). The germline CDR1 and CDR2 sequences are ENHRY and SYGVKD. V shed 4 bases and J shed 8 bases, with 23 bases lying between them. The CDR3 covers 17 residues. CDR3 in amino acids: CAISVWQGFSMPEKLFF. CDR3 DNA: TGTGCCATCAGTGTCTGGCAGGGCTTCTCGATGCCCGAAAAACTGTTTTTT.

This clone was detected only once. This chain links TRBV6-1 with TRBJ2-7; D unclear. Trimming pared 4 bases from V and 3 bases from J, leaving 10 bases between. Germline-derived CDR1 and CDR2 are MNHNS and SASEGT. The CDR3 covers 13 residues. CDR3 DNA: TGTGCCAGCAGTGCCCGTGGGGTCTACGAGCAGTACTTC. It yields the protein CASSARGVYEQYF.

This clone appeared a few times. CDR3 amino acids: CASSPTGGSTYEQYF. The CDR3 coding sequence is TGCGCCAGCAGCCCTACTGGTGGCAGCACCTACGAGCAGTACTTC. The chain links TRBV5-1 to TRBJ2-7, with D unclear. The V end lost 4 bases, the J end lost 2 bases, and 16 bases lay between the germline ends. The CDR3 consists of 15 residues. The V gene's germline CDR1 is SGHRS and CDR2 YFSETQ.

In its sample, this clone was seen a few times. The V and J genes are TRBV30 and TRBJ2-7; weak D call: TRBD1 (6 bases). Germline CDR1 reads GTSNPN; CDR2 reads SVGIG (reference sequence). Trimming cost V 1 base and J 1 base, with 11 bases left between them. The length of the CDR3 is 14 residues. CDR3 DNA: TGTGCCTGGAGTGAAACAGGGTTTTCCTACGAGCAGTACTTC. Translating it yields CAWSETGFSYEQYF.

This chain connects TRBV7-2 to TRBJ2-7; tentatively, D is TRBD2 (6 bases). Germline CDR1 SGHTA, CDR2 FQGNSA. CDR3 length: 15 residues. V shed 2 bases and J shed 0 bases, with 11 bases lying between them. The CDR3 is CASSLSGGISYEQYF. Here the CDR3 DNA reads TGTGCCAGCAGCTTATCTGGCGGGATCTCCTACGAGCAGTACTTC.